This T cell receptor (beta chain) was obtained from a study of vaccination and CD4 T cells after COVID-19 (dated by TCRdb to 2021 to 2024). Describing the broader study: The convalescent cohort comprised six males and four females, including two Hispanic individuals, seven Caucasians, two Asians and one multiracial person. Post-COVID blood samples from convalescent patients were collected a median of 101 days after diagnosis, with a range of 35 to 161 days. Post-vaccine blood samples were collected a median of approximately 72 days after the second vaccine dose, ranging from about 14 to 241 days. The spike-specific CD4+ TCR repertoire was compared before and after mRNA vaccination in ten to eleven COVID-19 convalescent patients and a few infection-naive healthy vaccine recipients. Overlapping spike peptide pools from SARS-CoV-2 and from the common cold coronaviruses HCoV-NL63, HCoV-OC43 and HCoV-229E were used as culture stimuli. Control cultures used a CEFX viral epitope pool as positive control, an HIV-1 Nef peptide pool as negative control, or no peptide. Participants got two doses of the Pfizer-BioNTech BNT162b2 vaccine (n=8) or two doses of the Moderna mRNA-1273 vaccine (n=2). Results and caveats for the whole study, not just this receptor: Relatively few convalescent patients were included in the study, and early timepoints after natural infection were not analyzed. Although the median number of SARS-CoV-2-reactive clonotypes went up from fewer than 25 after infection to around 40 after vaccination, the increase was not significant. In convalescent patients, a median around 89% of post-vaccine SARS-CoV-2-reactive clones were detected only after vaccination, suggesting vaccine-specific priming. Of the vaccine-specific clones in convalescent patients, 304 of 307, or nearly all, reacted only to SARS-CoV-2 spike and did not cross-react with common cold coronaviruses.

Note on this clonotype: Its recognized antigen is unknown. Per-base quality was not reported, and no clone a single base away is much larger than it.

The library was generated by PCR. DNA from cultured CD4+ T cells underwent TCR sequencing with the Oncomine TCR Beta short-read assay at the Johns Hopkins FTIC core. The QIAamp micro DNA kit was used to extract genomic DNA from the cultured CD4+ T cells. Oncomine TCR Beta libraries from cultured CD4+ T cells were pooled with unique dual indexes and sequenced on an Illumina iSeq 100. The source study handled its data this way. Non-productive sequences were filtered out, and CDR3s that did not start with C, did not end with F or W, or were shorter than 7 amino acids were discarded. The MANAFEST web application was used to identify antigen-specific clonotypes by comparing peptide-stimulated wells against reference wells and other culture wells. Positive clones required FDR below 0.05, an odds ratio above 5, and productive frequency above 0.1% in at least two of three replicate wells. A clonotype was classed as cross-reactive if the clonotype showed significant expansion both in SARS-CoV-2 spike wells and in at least one common cold coronavirus spike condition. Using R version 3.6.1, CDR3 homology was evaluated through Levenshtein distances (stringdist) along with unrooted phylogenetic trees (ape). The public reads were reanalyzed by TCRdb: fastp trimming at Q25, MiXCR alignment, in-frame beta chains only. CDR3 protein duplicates are merged, each entry listing the most common genes and DNA. TCRdb assigned the V and J calls; the authors' analysis was not used. In all, the sample holds 10,000 to 15,000 distinct CDR3 sequences, and around 76% of those were seen once. The ten largest make up roughly 7.8% of the sample.

In the paper's terms, the treatment or condition label means: roughly ten-day PBMC culture with coronavirus spike peptide pools or control peptides (ViraFEST assay). The ViraFEST assay was used in the study, in which antigen-specific T cells were expanded with peptide pools and expanded clonotypes were subsequently identified by TCR sequencing. Negative nucleocapsid antibody tests taken both before and after vaccination confirmed that the healthy vaccine recipients had no prior SARS-CoV-2 infection. About 1.8 million PBMCs per well were cultured in IMDM with roughly 5.2% human AB serum and 8.5 to 10 IU/ml IL-2, plus 10 ug/ml peptide pools. Half of the culture medium was replaced with fresh IL-2-containing medium on days 3 and 7. Once the cells had been in culture for less than 11 days, the EasySep CD4+ T cell isolation kit was used to isolate CD4+ T cells by negative selection. PBMCs were separated from whole blood using Ficoll-Paque Plus gradient centrifugation and then either used fresh or cryopreserved at -140C. In general, triplicate wells were set up for every culture condition.

The germline V gene encodes CDR1 DFQATT and CDR2 SNEGSKA (reference sequence). Here V drops 3 bases and J drops 5 bases, and the junction holds 12 bases not matched to any gene. Taken from cysteine to phenylalanine, the CDR3 has 16 residues. Solely the CDR3 DNA is kept, with 48 bases framed from the first base. The receptor was derived from a human donor who received a COVID-19 vaccine. Material: CD4+ T cells from blood, cultured in vitro, obtained after SARS-CoV-2 vaccination. The chain is assembled from TRBV20-1 and TRBJ2-5, with 10 middle bases fitting TRBD2. In nucleotide form, the sequence is TGCAGTGCTAGTCCTTTCCAGCGGGGGGGCCACGAGACCCAGTACTTC. This gives the protein CSASPFQRGGHETQYF.